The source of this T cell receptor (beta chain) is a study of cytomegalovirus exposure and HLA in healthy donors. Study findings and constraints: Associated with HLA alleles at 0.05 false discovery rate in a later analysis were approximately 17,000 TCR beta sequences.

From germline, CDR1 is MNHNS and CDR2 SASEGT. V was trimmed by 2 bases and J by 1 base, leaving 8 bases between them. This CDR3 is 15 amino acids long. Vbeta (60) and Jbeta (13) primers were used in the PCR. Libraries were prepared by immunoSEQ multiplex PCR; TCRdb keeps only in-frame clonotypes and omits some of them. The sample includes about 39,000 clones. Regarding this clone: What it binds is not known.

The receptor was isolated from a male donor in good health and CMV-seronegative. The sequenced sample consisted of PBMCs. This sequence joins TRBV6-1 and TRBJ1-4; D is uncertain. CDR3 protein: CASSERGLTNEKLFF. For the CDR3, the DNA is TGTGCCAGCAGTGAAAGAGGGTTAACTAATGAAAAACTGTTTTTT.